The 21 T cell receptor beta chains below all came from one sample that was sequenced in a study of cytomegalovirus exposure and HLA in healthy donors. Primers: 60 Vbeta forward and 13 Jbeta reverse. The protocol was immunoSEQ multiplex PCR, while the TCRdb copy is restricted to in-frame clones and leaves out a portion. The sample comprises 200,000 to 250,000 clones, roughly 80% of which are singletons, and 4.5% to 6% rests with the top ten. Input material: PBMCs. The source is a woman between 40 and 50 years old in good health and CMV-seropositive.

V usage is TRBV5-1 and J usage is TRBJ2-7, with 9 bases that match TRBD1. J lost 3 bases, V lost 4 bases, and 8 bases had no gene match. The length of the CDR3 is 15 residues. Germline CDR1 and CDR2: SGHRS and YFSETQ. The CDR3 sequence is CASSPLQGANYEQYF. DNA for the CDR3: TGCGCCAGCAGCCCCTTACAGGGGGCAAACTACGAGCAGTACTTC. Supplemented by reference TRBV5-1 and TRBJ2-7, the full variable domain reads KAGVTQTPRYLIKTRGQQVTLSCSPISGHRSVSWYQQTPGQGLQFLFEYFSETQRNKGNFPGRFSGRQFSNSRSEMNVSTLELGDSALYLCASSPLQGANYEQYFGPGTRLTVT.

This chain joins TRBV7-8 and TRBJ1-4, with a possible D match to TRBD1 (5 bases). The CDR3 consists of 15 residues. Germline V gene lookup returns CDR1 SGHVS and CDR2 FQNEAQ. V gave up 6 bases and J gave up 4 bases, with 15 bases separating them. CDR3 sequence (DNA): TGTGCCAGCAGTCCGAGGCGGGGGGTTAATGAAAAACTGTTTTTT. Protein sequence: CASSPRRGVNEKLFF.

The rearrangement links TRBV10-2 to TRBJ1-4; 8 nucleotides align to TRBD1. This CDR3 has 16 residues. Germline V gives CDR1 WSHSY, CDR2 SAAADI. Losses at the gene ends were 3 bases for V and 5 bases for J; bases not matched to a gene: 8. The CDR3 nucleotides read TGCGCCAGCAGTGAAACAGGGGGTCAGGGGAATGAAAAACTGTTTTTT. This encodes CASSETGGQGNEKLFF.

The CDR3 here is CASSPRGQIETQYF. CDR3 nucleotides: TGTGCCAGCAGCCCTAGAGGGCAGATAGAGACCCAGTACTTC. The chain links TRBV9 to TRBJ2-5; tentatively, D is TRBD2 (5 bases). Germline V gene data show CDR1 as SGDLS and CDR2 as YYNGEE. The ends were cut back, 4 bases at V and 4 bases at J, with 14 bases in the middle. This CDR3 contains 14 residues. The full variable domain, with the rest looked up from reference TRBV9 and TRBJ2-5, is DSGVTQTPKHLITATGQRVTLRCSPRSGDLSVYWYQQSLDQGLQFLIQYYNGEERAKGNILERFSAQQFPDLHSELNLSSLELGDSALYFCASSPRGQIETQYFGPGTRLLVL.

V usage is TRBV28 and J usage is TRBJ2-7; the match to TRBD1 covers 7 bases. Germline V CDR1 and CDR2: MDHEN, SYDVKM. This CDR3 contains 16 residues. The J segment lost 3 bases and the V segment lost 5 bases, leaving 13 bases of the junction unmatched. The CDR3 DNA sequence: TGTGCCAGCAGTCCACTCTTTCTGACAGGGATCTACGAGCAGTACTTC. It yields the protein CASSPLFLTGIYEQYF.

The chain combines TRBV30 with TRBJ2-2; D remains ambiguous. Trimming took 6 bases from V and 0 from J, leaving 11 bases between them. CDR1 GTSNPN and CDR2 SVGIG come from the germline V gene (reference sequence). This CDR3 spans 14 amino acids. The CDR3 is CACSKTTNTGELFF. The CDR3 bases are TGTGCCTGTTCCAAGACAACGAACACCGGGGAGCTGTTTTTT. The full variable domain, rest sourced from reference TRBV30 and TRBJ2-2, is SQTIHQWPATLVQPVGSPLSLECTVEGTSNPNLYWYRQAAGRGLQLLFYSVGIGQISSEVPQNLSASRPQDRQFILSSKKLLLSDSGFYLCACSKTTNTGELFFGEGSRLTVL.

This chain connects TRBV30 to TRBJ1-5; 7 nucleotides agree with TRBD1. Looked up from germline, CDR1 is GTSNPN and CDR2 is SVGIG (reference sequence). V was pared by 2 bases and J by 0 bases, with 1 base of the junction left unmatched. There are 14 residues in the CDR3. In DNA, the CDR3 is TGTGCCTGGAGTAGGGACAGTAGCAATCAGCCCCAGCATTTT. It encodes CAWSRDSSNQPQHF.

The gene calls are TRBV7-9 and TRBJ1-1; tentative D call: TRBD1 (6 bases). CDR1 and CDR2 from the germline V gene are SEHNR and FQNEAQ (reference sequence). The CDR3 is 14 amino acids. The V gene lost 0 bases and the J gene lost 9 bases, with 14 bases spanning the gap. CDR3 amino acids: CASSLARGPLQAFF. The CDR3 DNA sequence: TGTGCCAGCAGCTTAGCGCGGGGGCCCCTACAAGCTTTCTTT.

This chain joins TRBV4-3 and TRBJ1-1; 9 nucleotides line up with TRBD1. In germline, CDR1 is LGHNA, CDR2 YSLEER. This CDR3 has 14 residues. The V gene end was trimmed by 5 bases and the J gene end by 1 base; junction bases not matched to a gene: 2. CDR3 in DNA: TGCGCCAGCAGCTTGACAGGGGGGAACACTGAAGCTTTCTTT. Protein product: CASSLTGGNTEAFF.

This clone has only a few counts. The CDR3 sequence: CASSSRTAYSNQPQHF. The DNA of the CDR3 is TGTGCCAGTAGTTCACGGACAGCCTATAGCAATCAGCCCCAGCATTTT. The rearrangement links TRBV19 to TRBJ1-5, with a weak D call TRBD1 (6 bases). V was clipped by 5 bases and J by 0 bases, with 14 bases between them. The CDR3 runs 16 residues. Germline CDR1 reads LNHDA; CDR2 reads SQIVND (reference sequence).

The J gene is TRBJ1-1, the V gene TRBV11-2, with 10 bases identical to TRBD1. The V gene's germline CDR1 is SGHAT and CDR2 FQNNGV. V lost 3 bases to trimming and J lost 5 bases; unmatched junction nucleotides: 15. CDR3 length: 18 residues. CDR3 sequence (DNA): TGTGCCAGCAGCTTCTTGTCACGGACAGGGGGTTTGGGAACTGAAGCTTTCTTT. It specifies CASSFLSRTGGLGTEAFF.

The rearrangement joins TRBV6-6 to TRBJ2-7; a weak D match, TRBD2 (5 bases). Germline assignment: CDR1 MNHNY and CDR2 SVGAGI (reference sequence). V lost 7 bases, J lost 6 bases, and 7 bases lay in between. The CDR3 runs 10 residues. CDR3 residues: CASKGVEQYF. CDR3 sequence (DNA): TGTGCCAGCAAGGGAGTCGAGCAGTACTTC.

This clone was detected only once. The chain carries TRBV7-9 and TRBJ2-5; 13 nucleotides agree with TRBD2. V dropped 4 bases and J dropped 5; count of bases not matched to a gene: 7. The CDR3 is made up of 16 amino acids. The V gene's germline CDR1 is SEHNR and CDR2 FQNEAQ (reference sequence). The CDR3 nucleotides read TGTGCCAGCAGCTCCCCGGGACTAGCGGGAAAGGAGACCCAGTACTTC. This sequence encodes CASSSPGLAGKETQYF. The full variable domain, rest sourced from reference TRBV7-9 and TRBJ2-5, is DTGVSQNPRHKITKRGQNVTFRCDPISEHNRLYWYRQTLGQGPEFLTYFQNEAQLEKSRLLSDRFSAERPKGSFSTLEIQRTEQGDSAMYLCASSSPGLAGKETQYFGPGTRLLVL.

The chain employs TRBV30 and TRBJ2-7; D is perhaps TRBD2 (5 bases). The CDR3 loop spans 13 amino acids. Trimming took 4 bases from V and 4 from J, leaving 14 bases between them. Germline values: CDR1 GTSNPN, CDR2 SVGIG (reference sequence). The CDR3 protein is CAWNRRTGYEQYF. The CDR3 coding sequence is TGTGCCTGGAATCGGCGTACGGGGTACGAGCAGTACTTC.

V is TRBV21-1 and J is TRBJ1-1; TRBD1 is the table's D call and was not checked against the DNA. TRBV21-1 is annotated as a pseudogene. CDR3 length: 9 residues. Written as DNA, the CDR3 is TGTGCCAGCAGCCAGGGGGCTTTCTTT. Amino acids: CASSQGAFF.

The chain has TRBV7-2 and TRBJ2-1; 7 bases align to TRBD2. The ends lost 1 base at V and 8 bases at J; junction bases unmatched: 8. This CDR3 spans 15 amino acids. Germline lookup yields CDR1 SGHTA and CDR2 FQGNSA. The CDR3 DNA reads TGTGCCAGCAGCTTAGAGTGGACTAGTATCCATGAGCAGTTCTTC. The encoded protein is CASSLEWTSIHEQFF.

The V and J genes are TRBV11-3 and TRBJ2-7, with TRBD1 matching over 10 bases. Germline CDR1 and CDR2: SGHNT and YENEEA. The V and J ends lost 3 bases and 3 bases, in that order; junction bases with no gene match: 5. This CDR3 has 15 residues. The CDR3: CASSFGTGVGYEQYF. The CDR3 region has the DNA TGTGCCAGCAGCTTCGGGACAGGGGTAGGCTACGAGCAGTACTTC. Based on the CDR3 plus reference TRBV11-3 and TRBJ2-7, the full variable domain is EAGVVQSPRYKIIEKKQPVAFWCNPISGHNTLYWYLQNLGQGPELLIRYENEEAVDDSQLPKDRFSAERLKGVDSTLKIQPAELGDSAVYLCASSFGTGVGYEQYFGPGTRLTVT.

The CDR3: CASSYEFSGDTQYF. The DNA of the CDR3 is TGTGCCAGCAGTTACGAGTTTTCGGGGGATACGCAGTATTTT. The chain is built from TRBV6-6 and TRBJ2-3; TRBD2 is a possible D gene (5 bases). Germline V CDR1 and CDR2: MNHNY, SVGAGI (reference sequence). Trimming removed 2 bases from V and 6 bases from J, with 12 bases in between. The length of the CDR3 is 14 residues.

The CDR3 loop reads CASSTLADLQETQYF. The CDR3 region has the DNA TGTGCCAGCAGCACACTAGCGGACCTCCAAGAGACCCAGTACTTC. The V and J genes are TRBV11-3 and TRBJ2-5, with TRBD2 identical over 8 bases. CDR3 length: 15 amino acids. Per germline, CDR1 SGHNT and CDR2 YENEEA. The ends lost 5 bases at V and 1 base at J; junction bases unmatched: 6.

Written as DNA, the CDR3 is TGTGCCAGCAGTTTTACAGGGTACTATGGCTACACCTTC. Amino acids: CASSFTGYYGYTF. The chain employs TRBV7-2 and TRBJ1-2; tentative D call: TRBD1 (6 bases). This CDR3 has 13 amino acids. Germline V gene lookup returns CDR1 SGHTA and CDR2 FQGNSA. Trimming left V 6 bases short and J 3 bases short, with 11 bases between.

This clone was observed a few times. The V call is TRBV7-2, the J call TRBJ1-5; no clear D gene. The germline V gene has CDR1 SGHTA and CDR2 FQGNSA. V was clipped by 7 bases and J by 7 bases, with 17 bases between them. The CDR3 has 14 amino acids. CDR3 region: CASNKGAASQPQHF. In DNA, the CDR3 is TGTGCCAGCAACAAAGGTGCGGCTAGCCAGCCCCAGCATTTT. Filled out from reference TRBV7-2 and TRBJ1-5, the complete variable domain reads GAGVSQSPSNKVTEKGKDVELRCDPISGHTALYWYRQSLGQGLEFLIYFQGNSAPDKSGLPSDRFSAERTGGSVSTLTIQRTQQEDSAVYLCASNKGAASQPQHFGDGTRLSIL.